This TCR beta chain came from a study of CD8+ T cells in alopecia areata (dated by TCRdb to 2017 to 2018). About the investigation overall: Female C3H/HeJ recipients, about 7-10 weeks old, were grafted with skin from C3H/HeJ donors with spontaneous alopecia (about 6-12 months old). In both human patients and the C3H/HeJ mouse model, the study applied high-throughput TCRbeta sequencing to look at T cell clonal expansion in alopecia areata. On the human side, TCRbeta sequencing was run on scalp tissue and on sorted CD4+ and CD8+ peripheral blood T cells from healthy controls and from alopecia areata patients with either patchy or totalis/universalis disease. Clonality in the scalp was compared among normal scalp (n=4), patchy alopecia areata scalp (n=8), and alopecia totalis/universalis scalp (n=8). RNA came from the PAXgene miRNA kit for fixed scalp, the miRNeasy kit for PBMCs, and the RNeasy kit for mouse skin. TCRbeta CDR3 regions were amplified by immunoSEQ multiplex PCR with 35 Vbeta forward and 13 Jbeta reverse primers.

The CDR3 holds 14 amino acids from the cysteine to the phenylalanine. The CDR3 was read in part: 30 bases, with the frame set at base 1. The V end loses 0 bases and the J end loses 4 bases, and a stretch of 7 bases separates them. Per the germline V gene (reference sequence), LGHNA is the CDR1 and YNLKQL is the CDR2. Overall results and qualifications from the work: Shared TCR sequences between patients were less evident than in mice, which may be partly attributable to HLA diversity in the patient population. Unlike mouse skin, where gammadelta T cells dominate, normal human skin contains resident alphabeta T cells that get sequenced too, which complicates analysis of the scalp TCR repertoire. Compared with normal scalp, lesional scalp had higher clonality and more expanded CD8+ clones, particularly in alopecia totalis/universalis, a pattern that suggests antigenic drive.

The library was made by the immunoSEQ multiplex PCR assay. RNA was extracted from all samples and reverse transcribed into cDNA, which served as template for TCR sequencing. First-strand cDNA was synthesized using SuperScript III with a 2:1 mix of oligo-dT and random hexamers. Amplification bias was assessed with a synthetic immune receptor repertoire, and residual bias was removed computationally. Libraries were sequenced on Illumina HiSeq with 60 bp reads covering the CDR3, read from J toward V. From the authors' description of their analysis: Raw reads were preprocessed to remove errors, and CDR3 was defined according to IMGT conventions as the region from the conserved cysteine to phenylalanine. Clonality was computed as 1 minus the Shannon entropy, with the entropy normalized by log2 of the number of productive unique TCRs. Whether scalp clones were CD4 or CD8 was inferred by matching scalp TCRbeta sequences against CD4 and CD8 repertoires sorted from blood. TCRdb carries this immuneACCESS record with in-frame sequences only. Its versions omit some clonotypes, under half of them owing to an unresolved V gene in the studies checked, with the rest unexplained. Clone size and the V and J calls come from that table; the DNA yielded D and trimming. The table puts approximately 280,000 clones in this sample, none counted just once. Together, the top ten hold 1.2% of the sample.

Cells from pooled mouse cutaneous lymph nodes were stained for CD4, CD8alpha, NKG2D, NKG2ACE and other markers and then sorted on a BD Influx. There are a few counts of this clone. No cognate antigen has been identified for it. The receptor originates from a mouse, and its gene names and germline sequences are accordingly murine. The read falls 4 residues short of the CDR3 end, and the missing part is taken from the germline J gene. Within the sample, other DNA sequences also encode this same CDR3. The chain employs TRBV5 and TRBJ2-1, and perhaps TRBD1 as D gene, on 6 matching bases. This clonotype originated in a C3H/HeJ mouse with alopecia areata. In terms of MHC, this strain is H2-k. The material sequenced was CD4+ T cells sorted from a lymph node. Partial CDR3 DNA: TGTGCCAGCAGCCAAGAACAGGGATATGCT. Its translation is CASSQEQGYA. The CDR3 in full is CASSQEQGYAEQFF.